Below, 29 T cell receptor beta chains from the same sample are listed, as sequenced in a study of control samples from healthy donors and cancer patients. Some clones are missing from TCRdb's copy, which holds only in-frame ones; the method was immunoSEQ multiplex PCR. The table records about 55,000 clones, around 95% of them present only once. The sample taken for sequencing was blood. Receptors originate from a woman aged 25-40 years in good health.

This clone appeared once. The chain uses TRBV6-1 and TRBJ1-1, with 7 nucleotides matching TRBD1. V was pared by 1 base and J by 5 bases, with 7 bases of the junction left unmatched. The CDR3 spans 15 residues. CDR1 is MNHNS, CDR2 SASEGT, per germline. The CDR3 region is CASSEGLGGTTEAFF. The CDR3 DNA sequence: TGTGCCAGCAGTGAAGGTTTAGGGGGCACGACTGAAGCTTTCTTT.

The chain links TRBV4-1 to TRBJ2-7; TRBD2 matches at 9 bases. Losses at the gene ends were 3 bases for V and 9 bases for J; bases not matched to a gene: 12. Germline V gene data show CDR1 as MGHRA and CDR2 as YSYEKL. This CDR3 is 15 amino acids long. The CDR3 bases are TGCGCCAGCAGCCAGGATAGGGTAGCGGGAGTTGGGCAGTACTTC. Encoded protein: CASSQDRVAGVGQYF.

The rearrangement links TRBV7-2 to TRBJ2-7; D gene ambiguous. CDR1 and CDR2 from the germline V gene are SGHTA and FQGNSA. CDR3 length: 14 residues. V lost 5 bases and J lost 3, with 14 bases in between. Here the CDR3 DNA reads TGTGCCAGCAGCCCCCGCGTAAATAACTACGAGCAGTACTTC. It yields the protein CASSPRVNNYEQYF.

The V gene is TRBV18, the J gene TRBJ1-5; TRBD1 aligns across 10 bases. V lost 2 bases and J lost 7; bases outside the gene matches: 2. The CDR3 is 14 residues long. Per germline, CDR1 KGHSH and CDR2 LQKENI. CDR3 DNA: TGTGCCAGCTCACCAGGACAGGGGGGACAGCCCCAGCATTTT. It is translated as CASSPGQGGQPQHF. The variable domain in full, completed from reference TRBV18 and TRBJ1-5, reads NAGVMQNPRHLVRRRGQEARLRCSPMKGHSHVYWYRQLPEEGLKFMVYLQKENIIDESGMPKERFSAEFPKEGPSILRIQQVVRGDSAAYFCASSPGQGGQPQHFGDGTRLSIL.

The J gene is TRBJ1-5, the V gene TRBV28, with D maybe TRBD1 (5 bases). Trimming stripped 6 bases from V and 6 bases from J, with 12 bases between. Germline CDR1 is MDHEN and CDR2 is SYDVKM. This CDR3 comprises 13 residues. CDR3 in DNA: TGTGCCAGCAGACTTTTCCAGGGTCAGCCCCAGCATTTT. Its translation is CASRLFQGQPQHF.

By sample fraction, this clone is medium-sized. This chain connects TRBV19 to TRBJ1-5; D remains ambiguous. The ends were cut back, 3 bases at V and 7 bases at J, with 13 bases in the middle. Germline lookup yields CDR1 LNHDA and CDR2 SQIVND (reference sequence). This CDR3 has 14 residues. CDR3 nucleotides: TGTGCCAGTAGTATGAGAGGAGGGTGGCAGCCCCAGCATTTT. It yields the protein CASSMRGGWQPQHF.

The V call is TRBV13, the J call TRBJ1-1; D may be TRBD1 (5 bases). V lost 2 bases to trimming and J lost 2 bases, with 9 bases between them. The length of the CDR3 is 14 residues. Per the germline V gene, CDR1 is PRHDT and CDR2 is FYEKMQ (reference sequence). CDR3 DNA: TGTGCCAGCAGCTTATTTGGGGGTAACACTGAAGCTTTCTTT. Its protein is CASSLFGGNTEAFF.

The V call is TRBV19, the J call TRBJ1-4, with 7 bases that match TRBD1. Germline lookup yields CDR1 LNHDA and CDR2 SQIVND (reference sequence). The V gene end was trimmed by 4 bases and the J gene end by 0 bases; junction bases not matched to a gene: 5. This CDR3 comprises 16 residues. The CDR3 loop reads CASSNGQGATNEKLFF. The CDR3 region has the DNA TGTGCCAGTAGTAATGGGCAGGGGGCAACTAATGAAAAACTGTTTTTT. The full variable domain, in which reference TRBV19 and TRBJ1-4 provide the parts outside the CDR3, is DGGITQSPKYLFRKEGQNVTLSCEQNLNHDAMYWYRQDPGQGLRLIYYSQIVNDFQKGDIAEGYSVSREKKESFPLTVTSAQKNPTAFYLCASSNGQGATNEKLFFGSGTQLSVL.

This chain links TRBV3-1 (or the pseudogene TRBV3-2) with TRBJ2-5, with 8 bases identical to TRBD2. CDR1 and CDR2 (germline): LGHDT, YNNKEL (reference sequence). Trimming took 0 bases from V and 4 from J; bases not matched to a gene: 10. The CDR3 extends over 17 amino acids. CDR3 region: CASSQEGGAGGIETQYF. In DNA, the CDR3 is TGTGCCAGCAGCCAAGAAGGCGGGGCGGGAGGTATAGAGACCCAGTACTTC.

The chain uses TRBV4-1 and TRBJ2-7; no firm D call. The V gene's germline CDR1 is MGHRA and CDR2 YSYEKL. Between the trimmed V and J ends, which lost 0 bases and 6 bases, there was a span of 12 bases. The length of the CDR3 is 14 residues. The CDR3 spells CASSQEGGPLEQYF. The CDR3, as DNA: TGCGCCAGCAGCCAAGAGGGTGGACCTCTCGAGCAGTACTTC.

The rearrangement links TRBV6-5 to TRBJ2-2; D unresolved. Per germline, CDR1 MNHEY and CDR2 SVGAGI. There are 13 residues in the CDR3. The V end was cut by 4 bases, the J end by 2 bases, with 5 bases between. For the CDR3, the DNA is TGTGCCAGCAGTTTGACTAACACCGGGGAGCTGTTTTTT. Its protein is CASSLTNTGELFF.

CDR3 residues: CASQTGETQYF. The CDR3 DNA reads TGTGCCTCGCAGACAGGGGAGACCCAGTACTTC. The chain employs TRBV19 and TRBJ2-5; TRBD1 aligns across 7 bases. The germline CDR1 and CDR2 sequences are LNHDA and SQIVND (reference sequence). V gave up 11 bases and J gave up 5 bases; unmatched junction bases: 5. This CDR3 contains 11 residues.

A word on this clone: An end of the junction does not agree with germline; a read error may underlie this. The V call is TRBV7-7, the J call TRBJ1-6; D not resolved. Germline CDR1 and CDR2: SSHAT and FNYEAQ (reference sequence). This CDR3 comprises 19 residues. CDR3 region: CASSPPKIGERSYNSPLHF. CDR3 coding DNA: TGTGCTAGCAGCCCGCCCAAGATCGGGGAAAGATCCTATAATTCACCCCTCCACTTT.

V and J are TRBV9 and TRBJ1-2, with 7 bases fitting TRBD1. The germline V gene encodes CDR1 SGDLS and CDR2 YYNGEE. V shed 3 bases and J 1 base; nucleotides not matched to a gene: 6. The CDR3 has 15 amino acids. The CDR3 bases are TGTGCCAGCAGCGGAACCAGGGGGTTTAACTATGGCTACACCTTC. It encodes CASSGTRGFNYGYTF.

The V gene is TRBV5-1, the J gene TRBJ2-7; D is possibly TRBD1 or TRBD2 (6 bases each). The CDR3 spans 18 residues. V lost 4 bases to trimming and J lost 4 bases, with 27 bases between them. The germline gives CDR1 SGHRS, CDR2 YFSETQ. The CDR3 loop is CASSPGGGSGAQGYEQYF. The DNA of the CDR3 is TGCGCCAGCAGCCCTGGTGGGGGATCGGGGGCGCAAGGATACGAGCAGTACTTC.

The chain carries TRBV14 and TRBJ2-7; TRBD2 matches 9 bases. The J segment lost 0 bases and the V segment lost 1 base, leaving 4 bases of the junction unmatched. Germline V lookup: CDR1 SGHDN, CDR2 FVKESK. CDR3 length: 16 amino acids. The CDR3 bases are TGTGCCAGCAGCCAAGGGCGGGGGGGTTTCTCCTACGAGCAGTACTTC. Its protein is CASSQGRGGFSYEQYF.

This chain joins TRBV9 and TRBJ2-1; TRBD1 or TRBD2 may be the D gene (6 bases each). The V gene's germline CDR1 is SGDLS and CDR2 YYNGEE. The CDR3 is 14 residues long. Trimming removed 3 bases from V and 8 bases from J, with 15 bases in between. The CDR3 bases are TGTGCCAGCAGCGGGACTGTGGGGGGCGATGAGCAGTTCTTC. Protein product: CASSGTVGGDEQFF.

The chain couples TRBV10-2 to TRBJ1-5; possible D gene TRBD1, 6 bases. The V end was cut by 10 bases, the J end by 6 bases, with 16 bases between. Germline V gene lookup returns CDR1 WSHSY and CDR2 SAAADI. This CDR3 spans 13 amino acids. The CDR3 loop reads CAIAQGLGQPQHF. The DNA of the CDR3 is TGCGCCATCGCGCAGGGGCTCGGTCAGCCCCAGCATTTT.

The gene calls are TRBV6-5 and TRBJ2-1, with TRBD2 matching 7 bases. The CDR3 runs to 15 residues. V dropped 8 bases and J dropped 4; count of bases not matched to a gene: 11. Germline lookup yields CDR1 MNHEY and CDR2 SVGAGI. The CDR3 reads CASGPYAGVYNEQFF. The CDR3 bases are TGTGCCAGCGGTCCCTACGCGGGAGTTTACAATGAGCAGTTCTTC.

V gene TRBV13 combines with J gene TRBJ2-3; 8 nucleotides agree with TRBD2. With V trimmed by 5 bases and J by 1 base, 5 bases remained unmatched. Looked up from germline, CDR1 is PRHDT and CDR2 is FYEKMQ (reference sequence). This CDR3 has 15 residues. The CDR3 DNA sequence: TGTGCCAGCAGCCAGCAGACTAGCGGCACAGATACGCAGTATTTT. It yields the protein CASSQQTSGTDTQYF.

This chain links TRBV7-2 with TRBJ1-1, with a possible D match to TRBD1 (5 bases). The V gene's germline CDR1 is SGHTA and CDR2 FQGNSA. The CDR3 has 15 residues. V lost 0 bases and J lost 3, with 11 bases in between. CDR3 sequence: CASSLAGGGYTEAFF. CDR3 in DNA: TGTGCCAGCAGCTTAGCTGGGGGGGGATACACTGAAGCTTTCTTT. The variable domain in full, with the rest retrieved from reference TRBV7-2 and TRBJ1-1, is GAGVSQSPSNKVTEKGKDVELRCDPISGHTALYWYRQSLGQGLEFLIYFQGNSAPDKSGLPSDRFSAERTGGSVSTLTIQRTQQEDSAVYLCASSLAGGGYTEAFFGQGTRLTVV.

In nucleotides, the CDR3 is TGTGCCAGCAGGAAAGGACCGGACGGGGAGACCCAGTACTTC. It specifies CASRKGPDGETQYF. The chain carries TRBV6-5 and TRBJ2-5; D not resolved. The CDR3 is 14 amino acids. From germline, CDR1 is MNHEY and CDR2 SVGAGI. V was pared by 6 bases and J by 5 bases, with 16 bases between.

The chain has TRBV5-1 and TRBJ1-2, with 11 bases matching TRBD1. The CDR3 consists of 16 residues. CDR1 is SGHRS and CDR2 is YFSETQ in the germline V gene. Losses at the gene ends were 4 bases for V and 5 bases for J; bases not matched to a gene: 10. The CDR3 loop is CASSLNSGQGAYGYTF. CDR3 sequence (DNA): TGCGCCAGCAGCCTCAACTCAGGACAGGGGGCGTATGGCTACACCTTC.

V gene TRBV2 combines with J gene TRBJ1-2; no definite D call. V lost 4 bases and J lost 1, with 13 bases in between. This CDR3 region has 15 residues. The V gene's germline CDR1 is SNHLY and CDR2 FYNNEI. This CDR3 reads CASSVLQLVNYGYTF. DNA for the CDR3: TGTGCCAGCAGTGTTTTACAGCTAGTTAACTATGGCTACACCTTC.

Sample share makes this clone medium-sized. The gene calls are TRBV13 and TRBJ1-5; a possible D gene is TRBD1 (6 bases). With 0 bases removed from V and 9 bases from J, the gap between germline ends came to 12 bases. This CDR3 has 14 amino acids. Germline V gene data show CDR1 as PRHDT and CDR2 as FYEKMQ (reference sequence). CDR3 sequence reads: CASSLGLGARPQHF. In nucleotides, the CDR3 is TGTGCCAGCAGCTTAGGTCTGGGGGCACGGCCCCAGCATTTT.

This chain links TRBV9 with TRBJ2-3, with unresolved D. V was trimmed by 5 bases and J by 6 bases, leaving 13 bases between them. The germline gives CDR1 SGDLS, CDR2 YYNGEE. This CDR3 comprises 13 residues. The CDR3 DNA reads as TGTGCCAGCAGTCGACAATGGCGGGATACGCAGTATTTT. Its translation is CASSRQWRDTQYF.

The rearrangement uses TRBV27 and TRBJ1-2; D is unclear. Germline CDR1 MNHEY, CDR2 SMNVEV (reference sequence). The CDR3 is 14 amino acids. V was clipped by 0 bases and J by 6 bases, with 11 bases between them. The CDR3 nucleotides are TGTGCCAGCAGTTTATCGGCTGGGTGGCATGGCTACACCTTC. Amino acids: CASSLSAGWHGYTF.

The chain links TRBV24-1 to TRBJ2-7; perhaps D is TRBD1 or TRBD2 (6 bases each). Trimming stripped 2 bases from V and 4 bases from J, with 14 bases between. The length of the CDR3 is 15 residues. The germline V gene has CDR1 KGHDR and CDR2 SFDVKD. The CDR3 DNA reads as TGTGCCACCAGTGATTCGTCCGGGGGCGGGTACGAGCAGTACTTC. Translating gives CATSDSSGGGYEQYF.

This chain uses TRBV28 with TRBJ2-3; D is undetermined. Per germline, CDR1 MDHEN and CDR2 SYDVKM. V lost 3 bases, J lost 4 bases, and 5 bases lay in between. This CDR3 comprises 12 residues. CDR3 nucleotides: TGTGCCAGCAGTTTTAAGCCAGATACGCAGTATTTT. Amino acids: CASSFKPDTQYF.